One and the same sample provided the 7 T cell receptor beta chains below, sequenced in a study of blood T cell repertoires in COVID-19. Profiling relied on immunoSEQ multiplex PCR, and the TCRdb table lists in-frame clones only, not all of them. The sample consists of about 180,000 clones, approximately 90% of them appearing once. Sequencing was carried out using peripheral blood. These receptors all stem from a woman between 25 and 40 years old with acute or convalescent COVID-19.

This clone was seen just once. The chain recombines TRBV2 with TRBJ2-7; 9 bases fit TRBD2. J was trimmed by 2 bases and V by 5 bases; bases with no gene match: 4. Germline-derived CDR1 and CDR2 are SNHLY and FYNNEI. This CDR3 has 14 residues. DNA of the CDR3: TGTGCCAGCAGTTTTAGCGGGAGCCCCTACGAGCAGTACTTC. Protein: CASSFSGSPYEQYF.

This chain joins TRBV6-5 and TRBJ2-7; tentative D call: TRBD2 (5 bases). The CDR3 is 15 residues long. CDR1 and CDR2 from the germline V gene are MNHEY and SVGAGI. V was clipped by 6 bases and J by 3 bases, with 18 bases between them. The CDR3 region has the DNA TGTGCCAGCAGCTTACAAGGAAGGGAGTACTACGAGCAGTACTTC. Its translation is CASSLQGREYYEQYF.

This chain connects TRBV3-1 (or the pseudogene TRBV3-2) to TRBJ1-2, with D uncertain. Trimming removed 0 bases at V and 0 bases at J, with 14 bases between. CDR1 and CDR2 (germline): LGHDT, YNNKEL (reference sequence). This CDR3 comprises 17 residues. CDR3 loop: CASSQDLNWRSNYGYTF. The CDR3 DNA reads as TGTGCCAGCAGCCAAGATCTCAACTGGCGGTCTAACTATGGCTACACCTTC.

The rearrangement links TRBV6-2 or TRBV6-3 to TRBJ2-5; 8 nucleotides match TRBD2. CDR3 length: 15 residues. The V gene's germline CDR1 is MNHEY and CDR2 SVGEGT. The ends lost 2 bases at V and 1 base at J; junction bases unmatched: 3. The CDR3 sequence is CASSYSGTSQETQYF. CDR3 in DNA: TGTGCCAGCAGTTACAGTGGGACTAGCCAAGAGACCCAGTACTTC.

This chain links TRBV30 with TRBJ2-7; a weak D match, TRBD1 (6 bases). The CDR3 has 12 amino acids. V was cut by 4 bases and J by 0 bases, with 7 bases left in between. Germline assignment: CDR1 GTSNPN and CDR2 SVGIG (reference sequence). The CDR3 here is CAWNRASYEQYF. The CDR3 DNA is TGTGCCTGGAACAGGGCCTCCTACGAGCAGTACTTC.

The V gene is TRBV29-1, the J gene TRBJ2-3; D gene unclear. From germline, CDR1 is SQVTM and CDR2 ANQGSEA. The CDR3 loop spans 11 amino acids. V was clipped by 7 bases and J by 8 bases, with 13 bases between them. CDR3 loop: CSAPVQVTQYF. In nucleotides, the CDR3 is TGCAGCGCCCCTGTTCAGGTTACGCAGTATTTT.

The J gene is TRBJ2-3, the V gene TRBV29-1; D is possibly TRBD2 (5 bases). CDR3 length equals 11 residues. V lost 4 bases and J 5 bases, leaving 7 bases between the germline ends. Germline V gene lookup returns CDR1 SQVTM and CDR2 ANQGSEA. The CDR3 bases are TGCAGCGTTGGAGGGTTAGATACGCAGTATTTT. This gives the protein CSVGGLDTQYF.